This is a list of T cell receptor beta chains from one sample in a study of cytomegalovirus exposure and HLA in healthy donors. The method was immunoSEQ multiplex PCR; TCRdb's version includes in-frame clones alone and lacks a portion of them. Counted here are 190,000 or so clones, 70% to 85% occurring once; the ten biggest clones make up 0.098%. What was sequenced was PBMCs. These receptors came from a boy aged 2 to 10 in good health and CMV-seronegative. Both conserved end residues are part of each CDR3. The D gene is left open where the match is weak. Size values are once, few and many counts, or a class for expanded clones, and some rows have none.

clone_size: NA
d_call: NA
v_call: TRBV10-3
j_call: TRBJ2-4
cdr3_aa: CAISESTRMWTKNIQYF
cdr3_nt: TGTGCCATCAGTGAGTCGACACGGATGTGGACCAAAAACATTCAGTACTTC

clone_size: few
d_call: TRBD1
v_call: TRBV29-1
j_call: TRBJ2-7
cdr3_aa: CSVVGTGVREQYF
cdr3_nt: TGCAGCGTTGTCGGCACAGGGGTTCGCGAGCAGTACTTC

clone_size: NA
d_call: NA
v_call: TRBV18
j_call: TRBJ1-1
cdr3_aa: CASSPQGEAPEAFF
cdr3_nt: TGTGCCAGCTCACCACAGGGGGAAGCCCCTGAAGCTTTCTTT

clone_size: NA
d_call: NA
v_call: TRBV13
j_call: TRBJ1-1
cdr3_aa: CASSLTKNTEAFF
cdr3_nt: TGTGCCAGCAGCTTAACTAAGAACACTGAAGCTTTCTTT

clone_size: NA
d_call: TRBD1
v_call: TRBV4-1
j_call: TRBJ2-7
cdr3_aa: CASGPTGDGAYEQYF
cdr3_nt: TGCGCCAGCGGCCCAACAGGGGATGGCGCCTACGAGCAGTACTTC

clone_size: NA
d_call: TRBD1
v_call: TRBV30
j_call: TRBJ2-7
cdr3_aa: CAWFTGGEQYF
cdr3_nt: TGTGCCTGGTTTACAGGGGGCGAGCAGTACTTC

clone_size: NA
d_call: NA
v_call: TRBV6-6
j_call: TRBJ2-3
cdr3_aa: CASSTSLATDTQYF
cdr3_nt: TGTGCCAGCAGTACATCCTTAGCCACAGATACGCAGTATTTT

clone_size: NA
d_call: NA
v_call: TRBV28
j_call: TRBJ1-5
cdr3_aa: CASSQPDRKNQPQHF
cdr3_nt: TGTGCCAGCAGTCAACCGGACAGAAAGAATCAGCCCCAGCATTTT

clone_size: NA
d_call: NA
v_call: TRBV7-2
j_call: TRBJ2-7
cdr3_aa: CASSYYAGGHSYEQYF
cdr3_nt: TGTGCCAGCAGCTATTATGCCGGGGGGCATTCCTACGAGCAGTACTTC

clone_size: NA
d_call: TRBD2
v_call: TRBV7-2
j_call: TRBJ2-7
cdr3_aa: CASSFAAGGATYEQYF
cdr3_nt: TGTGCCAGCAGCTTTGCTGCGGGGGGGGCCACTTACGAGCAGTACTTC

clone_size: few
d_call: TRBD1
v_call: TRBV5-5
j_call: TRBJ1-2
cdr3_aa: CASSLPQGVYGYTF
cdr3_nt: TGTGCCAGCAGCTTACCGCAGGGGGTCTATGGCTACACCTTC

clone_size: NA
d_call: TRBD1
v_call: TRBV29-1
j_call: TRBJ2-7
cdr3_aa: CSVPGQGVSEQYF
cdr3_nt: TGCAGCGTACCGGGACAGGGGGTGAGCGAGCAGTACTTC

clone_size: NA
d_call: NA
v_call: TRBV7-3
j_call: TRBJ1-1
cdr3_aa: CASSLGGLDTEAFF
cdr3_nt: TGTGCCAGCAGCTTAGGGGGACTCGACACTGAAGCTTTCTTT

clone_size: NA
d_call: TRBD2
v_call: TRBV9
j_call: TRBJ2-1
cdr3_aa: CASTRGDHPNEQFF
cdr3_nt: TGTGCCAGCACCCGGGGGGACCACCCCAATGAGCAGTTCTTC

clone_size: NA
d_call: NA
v_call: TRBV11-2
j_call: TRBJ2-2
cdr3_aa: CASSPRLKALNTGELFF
cdr3_nt: TGTGCCAGCAGCCCTAGACTGAAGGCCTTGAACACCGGGGAGCTGTTTTTT

clone_size: NA
d_call: NA
v_call: TRBV7-9
j_call: TRBJ2-3
cdr3_aa: CASSLAGDSRGTDTQYF
cdr3_nt: TGTGCCAGCAGCTTAGCGGGGGACTCACGAGGAACAGATACGCAGTATTTT

clone_size: NA
d_call: NA
v_call: TRBV11-3
j_call: TRBJ2-2
cdr3_aa: CASSLRTGELFF
cdr3_nt: TGTGCCAGCAGCTTGAGGACCGGGGAGCTGTTTTTT

clone_size: NA
d_call: NA
v_call: TRBV5-4
j_call: TRBJ1-1
cdr3_aa: CASSLRGAVTEAFF
cdr3_nt: TGTGCCAGCAGCTTGAGAGGCGCGGTGACTGAAGCTTTCTTT

clone_size: NA
d_call: TRBD1
v_call: TRBV5-6
j_call: TRBJ2-5
cdr3_aa: CASSLAGTGFRETQYF
cdr3_nt: TGTGCCAGCAGCTTGGCCGGGACAGGGTTTAGGGAGACCCAGTACTTC

clone_size: NA
d_call: NA
v_call: TRBV9
j_call: TRBJ2-1
cdr3_aa: CASSVGGGGSSYNEQFF
cdr3_nt: TGTGCCAGCAGCGTAGGGGGTGGGGGGAGCTCCTACAATGAGCAGTTCTTC

clone_size: few
d_call: TRBD1
v_call: TRBV2
j_call: TRBJ2-7
cdr3_aa: CASRIGQGVHEQYF
cdr3_nt: TGTGCCAGCAGAATAGGACAGGGGGTCCACGAGCAGTACTTC

clone_size: NA
d_call: TRBD1
v_call: TRBV18
j_call: TRBJ1-6
cdr3_aa: CASSPRTTGANSPLHF
cdr3_nt: TGTGCCAGCTCACCCCGAACTACAGGGGCTAATTCACCCCTCCACTTT

clone_size: NA
d_call: NA
v_call: TRBV4-1
j_call: TRBJ1-3
cdr3_aa: CASSLYGGSGNTIYF
cdr3_nt: TGCGCCAGCAGCTTATACGGGGGGTCTGGAAACACCATATATTTT

clone_size: NA
d_call: NA
v_call: TRBV7-2
j_call: TRBJ1-5
cdr3_aa: CASSLRTVNQPQHF
cdr3_nt: TGTGCCAGCAGCCTCCGGACAGTCAATCAGCCCCAGCATTTT

clone_size: NA
d_call: NA
v_call: TRBV4-2
j_call: TRBJ2-2
cdr3_aa: CASSQEPAWTGELFF
cdr3_nt: TGTGCCAGCAGCCAAGAGCCCGCGTGGACCGGGGAGCTGTTTTTT

clone_size: NA
d_call: TRBD2
v_call: TRBV5-6
j_call: TRBJ2-5
cdr3_aa: CASSRFRTSGGTQYF
cdr3_nt: TGTGCCAGCAGCCGCTTCCGGACTAGCGGGGGGACCCAGTACTTC

clone_size: NA
d_call: NA
v_call: TRBV19
j_call: TRBJ1-5
cdr3_aa: CASTPDVRGSQHF
cdr3_nt: TGTGCCAGTACCCCGGACGTTAGAGGGTCCCAGCATTTT

clone_size: NA
d_call: TRBD2
v_call: TRBV7-2
j_call: TRBJ2-5
cdr3_aa: CASSLGVRTSPQETQYF
cdr3_nt: TGTGCCAGCAGCTTAGGGGTCCGGACTAGCCCCCAAGAGACCCAGTACTTC

clone_size: NA
d_call: TRBD2
v_call: TRBV7-6
j_call: TRBJ2-1
cdr3_aa: CASSPGTSVLYNEQFF
cdr3_nt: TGTGCCAGCAGCCCGGGGACTAGCGTATTGTACAATGAGCAGTTCTTC

clone_size: NA
d_call: NA
v_call: TRBV18
j_call: TRBJ2-5
cdr3_aa: CASSPTGPPETQYF
cdr3_nt: TGTGCCAGCTCACCAACCGGTCCCCCAGAGACCCAGTACTTC

clone_size: NA
d_call: TRBD2
v_call: TRBV4-3
j_call: TRBJ2-1
cdr3_aa: CASSRGGALWSSYNEQFF
cdr3_nt: TGCGCCAGCAGCCGCGGGGGGGCCCTCTGGAGCTCCTACAATGAGCAGTTCTTC

clone_size: NA
d_call: TRBD1
v_call: TRBV6-5
j_call: TRBJ1-1
cdr3_aa: CASRKGQANTEAFF
cdr3_nt: TGTGCCAGCAGAAAGGGACAGGCTAACACTGAAGCTTTCTTT